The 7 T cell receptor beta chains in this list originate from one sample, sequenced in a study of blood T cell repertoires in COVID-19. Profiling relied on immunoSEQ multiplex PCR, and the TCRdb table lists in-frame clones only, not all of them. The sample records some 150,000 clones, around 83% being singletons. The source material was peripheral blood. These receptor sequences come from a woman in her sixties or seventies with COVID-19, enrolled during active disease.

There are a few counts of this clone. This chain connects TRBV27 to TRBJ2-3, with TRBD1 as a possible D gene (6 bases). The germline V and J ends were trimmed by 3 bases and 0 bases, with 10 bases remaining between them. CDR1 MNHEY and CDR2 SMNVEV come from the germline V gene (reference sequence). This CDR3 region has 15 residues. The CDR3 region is CASSFGTLSTDTQYF. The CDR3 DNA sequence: TGTGCCAGCAGTTTCGGGACACTTAGCACAGATACGCAGTATTTT.

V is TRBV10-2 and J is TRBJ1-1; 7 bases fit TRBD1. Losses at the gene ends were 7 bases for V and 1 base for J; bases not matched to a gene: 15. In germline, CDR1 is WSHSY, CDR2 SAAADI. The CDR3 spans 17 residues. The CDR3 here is CASMWSGQIISNTEAFF. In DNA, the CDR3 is TGCGCCAGCATGTGGTCGGGACAGATTATTTCGAACACTGAAGCTTTCTTT.

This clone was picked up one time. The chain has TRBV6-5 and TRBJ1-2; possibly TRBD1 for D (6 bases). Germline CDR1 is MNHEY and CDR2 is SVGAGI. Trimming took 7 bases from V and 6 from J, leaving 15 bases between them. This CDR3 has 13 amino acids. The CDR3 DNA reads TGTGCCAGCACCCTACTTCCAGGGGATGGCTACACCTTC. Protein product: CASTLLPGDGYTF.

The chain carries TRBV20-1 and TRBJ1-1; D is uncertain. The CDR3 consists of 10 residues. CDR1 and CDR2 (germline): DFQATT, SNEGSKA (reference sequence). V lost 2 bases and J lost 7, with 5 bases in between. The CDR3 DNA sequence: TGCAGTGCTAGAACCGGTGAAGCTTTCTTT. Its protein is CSARTGEAFF.

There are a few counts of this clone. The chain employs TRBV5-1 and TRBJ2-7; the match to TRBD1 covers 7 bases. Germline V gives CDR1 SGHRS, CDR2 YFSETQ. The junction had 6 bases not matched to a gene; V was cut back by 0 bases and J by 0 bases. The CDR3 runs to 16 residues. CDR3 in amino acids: CASSLGHRDSSYEQYF. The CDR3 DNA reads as TGCGCCAGCAGCTTGGGACACCGGGACAGCTCCTACGAGCAGTACTTC.

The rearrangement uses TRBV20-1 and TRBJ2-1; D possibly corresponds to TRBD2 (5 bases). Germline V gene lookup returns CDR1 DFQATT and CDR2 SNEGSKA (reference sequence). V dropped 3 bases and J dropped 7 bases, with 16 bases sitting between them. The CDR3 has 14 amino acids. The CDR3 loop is CSASGGVARNEQFF. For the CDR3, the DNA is TGCAGTGCTAGTGGTGGGGTAGCGAGGAATGAGCAGTTCTTC.

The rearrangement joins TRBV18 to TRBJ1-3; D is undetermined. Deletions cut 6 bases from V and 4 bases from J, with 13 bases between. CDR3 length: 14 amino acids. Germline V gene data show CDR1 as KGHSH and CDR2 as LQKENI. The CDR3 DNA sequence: TGTGCCAGCTCCCCAGAGGGCAGCGGAAACACCATATATTTT. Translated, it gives CASSPEGSGNTIYF. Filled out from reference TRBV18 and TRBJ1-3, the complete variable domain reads NAGVMQNPRHLVRRRGQEARLRCSPMKGHSHVYWYRQLPEEGLKFMVYLQKENIIDESGMPKERFSAEFPKEGPSILRIQQVVRGDSAAYFCASSPEGSGNTIYFGEGSWLTVV.